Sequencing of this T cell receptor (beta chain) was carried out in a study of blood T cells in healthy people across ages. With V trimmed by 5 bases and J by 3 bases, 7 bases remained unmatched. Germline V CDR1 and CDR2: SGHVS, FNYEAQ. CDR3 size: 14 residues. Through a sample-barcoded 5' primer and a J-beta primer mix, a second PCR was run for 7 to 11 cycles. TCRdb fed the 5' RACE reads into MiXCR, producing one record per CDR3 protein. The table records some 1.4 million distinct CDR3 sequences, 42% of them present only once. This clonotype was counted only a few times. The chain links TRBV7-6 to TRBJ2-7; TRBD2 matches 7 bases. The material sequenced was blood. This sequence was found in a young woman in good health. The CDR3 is CASSPSGPNYEQYF. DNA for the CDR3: TGTGCCAGCAGCCCTAGCGGCCCTAACTACGAGCAGTACTTC.